Given below is one TCR beta chain in context. Its matching antigen is unknown. Primers included in the PCR were 60 Vbeta and 13 Jbeta primers. Repertoires were generated with immunoSEQ multiplex PCR, while TCRdb's copy carries only in-frame clones and drops some. This table holds some 150,000 clones, almost 85% found once. The CDR3 runs to 16 residues. The V gene end was trimmed by 0 bases and the J gene end by 4 bases; junction bases not matched to a gene: 8. CDR1 and CDR2 (germline): SGDLS, YYNGEE. This sample is drawn from a study of cytomegalovirus exposure and HLA in healthy donors. Findings and caveats of the study: A later analysis reportedly found fewer N-insertions in an Asian-associated ancestry cluster than the roughly 680-donor mean. Another analysis was done later, and it associated around 15,000 TCR beta sequences with HLA alleles at 0.05 false discovery rate. Among TCR beta chains, those listed as cytomegalovirus-associated numbered around 160.

This clonotype originated in a woman in her 40s in good health and CMV-seronegative. Sequencing was done on a sample of PBMCs. The chain employs TRBV9 and TRBJ1-1, with 8 bases matching TRBD1. The CDR3 DNA reads as TGTGCCAGCAGCGTAGGAGACAGGGGAAGTGGCACTGAAGCTTTCTTT. It specifies CASSVGDRGSGTEAFF.